This T cell receptor beta chain was recovered during a study of T-cell reconstitution after alpha-beta-depleted transplantation in children. In its sample, this clonotype was seen a few times. As it was prepared, the TCRbeta library received unique molecular identifiers. Using its own MiXCR run on the PCR reads, TCRdb lists one record per CDR3 protein. The data hold hundreds of thousands of distinct CDR3 sequences, with about 15% observed a single time. Germline CDR1 is MNHNS and CDR2 is SASEGT. Trimming removed 7 bases from V and 4 bases from J, with 16 bases in between. This CDR3 is built from 14 residues.

Source: PBMCs from the stem cell graft donor, taken from the stem cell graft. This TCR derives from a human donor who donated a stem cell graft to a child with acute myeloid leukemia. The chain joins TRBV6-1 to TRBJ1-1; tentatively, D is TRBD1 (5 bases). CDR3 in DNA: TGTGCCAGCACCCTGCGGGGGGTTTCCACTGAAGCTTTCTTT. Translating gives CASTLRGVSTEAFF.